These 7 T cell receptor beta chains were all obtained from the same sample, sequenced in a study of T cell clonotyping in hematopoietic cell transplantation. Repertoires were generated with immunoSEQ multiplex PCR, while TCRdb's copy carries only in-frame clones and drops some. The data show 17,000 or so clones, around 71% seen once. Sequenced material: peripheral blood mononuclear cells. The receptors come from a woman between 55 and 75 years old in good health. Some clones in this sample may be carry-over from other donors' samples.

DNA for the CDR3: TGCGCCAGCAGCTTGCCGCGAACCGGGACAGAAGACGAGCAGTACTTC. Residues: CASSLPRTGTEDEQYF. This chain joins TRBV5-1 and TRBJ2-7; 7 bases align to TRBD1. With 1 base clipped from V and 5 bases from J, the junction kept 12 bases outside the gene matches. Germline CDR1 and CDR2: SGHRS and YFSETQ. The CDR3 has 16 residues.

The V and J genes are TRBV5-4 and TRBJ1-6; 7 bases match TRBD1. Germline-derived CDR1 and CDR2 are SGHNT and YYREEE (reference sequence). The CDR3 runs 15 residues. The ends lost 0 bases at V and 3 bases at J; junction bases unmatched: 0. The CDR3: CASSLGDSYNSPLHF. DNA for the CDR3: TGTGCCAGCAGCTTGGGGGACAGCTATAATTCACCCCTCCACTTT.

CDR3 in DNA: TGTGCCAGCAGTTCCTGGACAGGGGCCTATGGCTACACCTTC. Translation gives CASSSWTGAYGYTF. This sequence joins TRBV27 and TRBJ1-2, with 9 bases matching TRBD1. There are 14 residues in the CDR3. CDR1 and CDR2 (germline): MNHEY, SMNVEV (reference sequence). The V gene end was trimmed by 4 bases and the J gene end by 4 bases; junction bases not matched to a gene: 4.

This clone was seen a handful of times. This chain connects TRBV6-5 to TRBJ2-1; 7 bases are a match to TRBD1. Looked up from germline, CDR1 is MNHEY and CDR2 is SVGAGI. The CDR3 is made up of 13 amino acids. J was trimmed by 12 bases and V by 2 bases; bases with no gene match: 7. CDR3 sequence: CASSYEQGFRQFF. In nucleotides, the CDR3 is TGTGCCAGCAGTTACGAACAGGGGTTCCGGCAGTTCTTC.

This rearrangement joins TRBV7-2 to TRBJ2-7; D uncertain. The germline V gene has CDR1 SGHTA and CDR2 FQGNSA. V shed 5 bases and J shed 5 bases, with 16 bases lying between them. The CDR3 consists of 14 residues. As DNA, the CDR3 is TGTGCCAGCAGCCGCCTAAAGGCGCTGAACGAGCAGTACTTC. Translated, it gives CASSRLKALNEQYF.

J is TRBJ2-1 and V is TRBV19; 13 bases match TRBD2. The trim removed 8 bases at V and 7 bases at J, leaving 8 bases unmatched. Per germline, CDR1 LNHDA and CDR2 SQIVND (reference sequence). The CDR3 sequence is 15 residues long. Here the CDR3 DNA reads TGTGCCAGTTCCTCCGGACTAGCGGGAGTGAATGAGCAGTTCTTC. Translation gives CASSSGLAGVNEQFF.

The genes are TRBV4-1 and TRBJ1-3, with D unresolved. The V gene's germline CDR1 is MGHRA and CDR2 YSYEKL. The CDR3 contains 15 residues. V lost 5 bases, J lost 0 bases, and 11 bases lay in between. CDR3 nucleotide sequence: TGCGCCAGCAGCAAGAATTACATCTCTGGAAACACCATATATTTT. It codes for CASSKNYISGNTIYF.